These 24 T cell receptor beta chains originate from one sample sequenced in a study of T cell changes during pregnancy in multiple sclerosis (dated by TCRdb to about 2019). Library preparation employed the immunoSEQ multiplex PCR assay. Entries here come from immuneACCESS through TCRdb and include only in-frame sequences with V and J called. Some clones fail to appear in such tables; in the studies checked, an unresolved V gene covers under half of the shortfall, and the cause of the remainder is unknown. The sample data list tens of thousands of clones, and approximately 92% of these were observed just once. The ten biggest clones cover just under 2% of the sample. Sequences were derived from peripheral blood, sampled in the third trimester of pregnancy. These receptors were collected from a female donor in good health, enrolled as a control in a pregnancy study.

This clone was seen just once. V usage is TRBV27 and J usage is TRBJ1-1; no clear D gene. Between the trimmed V and J ends, which lost 1 base and 0 bases, there was a span of 12 bases. The length of the CDR3 is 16 residues. Looked up from germline, CDR1 is MNHEY and CDR2 is SMNVEV (reference sequence). CDR3 in DNA: TGTGCCAGCAGTTTATTCACGGGATTAATGAACACTGAAGCTTTCTTT. Its protein product is CASSLFTGLMNTEAFF.

This clone came up once. This chain joins TRBV7-2 and TRBJ1-6; D is unresolved. From germline, CDR1 is SGHTA and CDR2 FQGNSA. The CDR3 consists of 18 residues. V lost 2 bases and J lost 7, with 21 bases in between. Here the CDR3 DNA reads TGTGCCAGCAGCTTACGCGGCACTGGCTATGCAACCAATTCACCCCTCCACTTT. It specifies CASSLRGTGYATNSPLHF.

This clone was picked up a small number of times. The rearrangement joins TRBV27 to TRBJ2-1, with no clear D. The V end was cut by 7 bases, the J end by 6 bases, with 16 bases between. The CDR3 extends over 14 amino acids. Germline-derived CDR1 and CDR2 are MNHEY and SMNVEV (reference sequence). The CDR3 DNA reads TGTGCCAGCATGATCCTGACTGGAACCAATGAGCAGTTCTTC. The encoded protein is CASMILTGTNEQFF.

The chain combines TRBV30 with TRBJ1-4; TRBD1 might be the D (5 bases). The CDR3 loop spans 13 amino acids. V dropped 1 base and J dropped 12 bases, with 15 bases sitting between them. Germline CDR1 GTSNPN, CDR2 SVGIG (reference sequence). CDR3 protein: CAWSAHRPGELFF. CDR3 sequence (DNA): TGTGCCTGGAGTGCCCACAGGCCTGGGGAACTGTTTTTT.

The V gene is TRBV5-4, the J gene TRBJ2-7, with 10 bases lining up with TRBD2. V lost 2 bases, J lost 6 bases, and 11 bases stayed unmatched. This CDR3 is 16 amino acids long. Germline CDR1 SGHNT, CDR2 YYREEE (reference sequence). Here the CDR3 DNA reads TGTGCCAGCAGCTTCGGAGCGGGGGGGCGGGTCTTCGAGCAGTACTTC. Amino acids: CASSFGAGGRVFEQYF.

This chain joins TRBV5-4 and TRBJ1-4; D might be TRBD1 (6 bases). Per germline, CDR1 SGHNT and CDR2 YYREEE (reference sequence). Trimming took 2 bases from V and 7 from J, leaving 9 bases between them. This CDR3 spans 13 amino acids. CDR3: CASSLRGGEKLFF. CDR3 coding DNA: TGTGCCAGCAGCTTAAGGGGGGGTGAAAAACTGTTTTTT.

The J gene is TRBJ2-7, the V gene TRBV10-1; tentatively, D is TRBD2 (5 bases). V was pared by 2 bases and J by 0 bases, with 20 bases between. This CDR3 is built from 18 residues. The germline CDR1 and CDR2 sequences are WNHNN and SYGVQD (reference sequence). Written as DNA, the CDR3 is TGCGCCAGCAGTGAGGGCGGAACCTCTAGCTCCAGCTCCTACGAGCAGTACTTC. It specifies CASSEGGTSSSSSYEQYF.

This clone was detected once. This chain joins TRBV18 and TRBJ2-7; 8 nucleotides align to TRBD2. The CDR3 contains 21 residues. Germline V gives CDR1 KGHSH, CDR2 LQKENI. The trim removed 4 bases at V and 3 bases at J, leaving 26 bases unmatched. CDR3 nucleotides: TGTGCCAGCTCACTAGGGTCCCCCGTAGCGGGGTCCAGGGGTTGGGTCTACGAGCAGTACTTC. It specifies CASSLGSPVAGSRGWVYEQYF.

The V and J genes are TRBV5-1 and TRBJ2-3, with D uncertain. This CDR3 is built from 14 residues. Germline lookup yields CDR1 SGHRS and CDR2 YFSETQ. Between the trimmed V and J ends, which lost 0 bases and 0 bases, there was a span of 5 bases. CDR3 loop: CASSLALSTDTQYF. The CDR3 DNA follows: TGCGCCAGCAGCTTGGCCCTGAGCACAGATACGCAGTATTTT.

V gene TRBV2 combines with J gene TRBJ1-2; 8 bases map to TRBD1. The germline gives CDR1 SNHLY, CDR2 FYNNEI. J gave up 6 bases and V 4 bases, and 10 bases lay outside the gene matches. This CDR3 has 15 residues. The CDR3 DNA reads as TGTGCCAGCAGTGTGATACCCACAGGGGGTGATGGCTACACCTTC. As protein: CASSVIPTGGDGYTF.

This chain joins TRBV30 and TRBJ2-7; 10 nucleotides agree with TRBD1. The V gene's germline CDR1 is GTSNPN and CDR2 SVGIG (reference sequence). V shed 3 bases and J 2 bases; nucleotides not matched to a gene: 4. This CDR3 spans 14 amino acids. CDR3 nucleotides: TGTGCCTGGAGGGGAGGGACAGGGGCCTACGAGCAGTACTTC. Protein: CAWRGGTGAYEQYF.

The chain has TRBV6-4 and TRBJ2-3; no firm D call. CDR3 length equals 14 residues. Germline CDR1 and CDR2: MRHNA and SNTAGT. Trimming took 6 bases from V and 1 from J, leaving 11 bases between them. Here the CDR3 reads CASSARVGTDTQYF. DNA of the CDR3: TGTGCCAGCAGCGCCCGGGTGGGCACAGATACGCAGTATTTT.

On this clone: An end of the junction does not agree with germline; a read error may underlie this. The chain carries TRBV4-1 and TRBJ2-2; 7 bases align to TRBD1. Germline CDR1 is MGHRA and CDR2 is YSYEKL. This CDR3 spans 16 amino acids. The CDR3 nucleotides read TGCGCCAGCAGACAAGCCGGGACAGCGAACACCGGGGAGCTGTTTTTT. Amino acid sequence: CASRQAGTANTGELFF.

About this clone itself: The germline gene is not matched at one end of the junction; a read error may be the cause. The chain has TRBV5-1 and TRBJ1-4; weak D call: TRBD1 (6 bases). Germline loops: CDR1 SGHRS, CDR2 YFSETQ. The CDR3 covers 16 residues. CDR3 nucleotide sequence: TGCACCAGCAGTCTAAAGGGGGACCTTGGGGATGAAAAACTGTTTTTT. Encoded protein: CTSSLKGDLGDEKLFF.

This chain joins TRBV2 and TRBJ2-5, with D perhaps TRBD2 (5 bases). This CDR3 has 18 amino acids. From germline, CDR1 is SNHLY and CDR2 FYNNEI. With 2 bases removed from V and 3 bases from J, the gap between germline ends came to 22 bases. The CDR3, as DNA: TGTGCCAGCAGTGAACTTAGGCTAGCACAAAAAAGTAAAGAGACCCAGTACTTC. It specifies CASSELRLAQKSKETQYF.

This sequence joins TRBV19 and TRBJ2-7; D is perhaps TRBD1 (6 bases). This CDR3 is built from 19 residues. V was clipped by 6 bases and J by 2 bases, with 29 bases between them. Per the germline V gene, CDR1 is LNHDA and CDR2 is SQIVND (reference sequence). CDR3 nucleotide sequence: TGTGCCAGTAGCCACAGGACAGAATACGCCACTTACATGGCCTACGAGCAGTACTTC. Its protein is CASSHRTEYATYMAYEQYF.

The chain has TRBV4-1 and TRBJ1-5, with TRBD1 as a possible D gene (6 bases). V gave up 2 bases and J gave up 5 bases, with 25 bases separating them. Germline V gene sequence: CDR1 MGHRA, CDR2 YSYEKL. This CDR3 is built from 19 residues. CDR3 amino acids: CASSQYLPRAGTRDQPQHF. CDR3 sequence (DNA): TGCGCCAGCAGCCAATACCTCCCGAGGGCCGGGACACGGGATCAGCCCCAGCATTTT.

This chain uses TRBV4-1 with TRBJ2-3, with a possible D match to TRBD2 (5 bases). With 1 base removed from V and 3 bases from J, the gap between germline ends came to 8 bases. The CDR3 has 14 amino acids. The germline gives CDR1 MGHRA, CDR2 YSYEKL. The CDR3 loop reads CASSQGLPTDTQYF. CDR3 sequence (DNA): TGCGCCAGCAGCCAAGGACTACCTACAGATACGCAGTATTTT.

The J gene is TRBJ2-2, the V gene TRBV6-5; TRBD1 is a possible D gene (6 bases). Trimming cost V 5 bases and J 6 bases, with 13 bases left between them. CDR3 length: 14 amino acids. Germline V CDR1 and CDR2: MNHEY, SVGAGI. DNA for the CDR3: TGTGCCAGCAGTACAGGGTCAAAGGCCGGGGAGCTGTTTTTT. It codes for CASSTGSKAGELFF.

In its sample, this clone was seen a few times. The chain uses TRBV4-3 and TRBJ2-3, with TRBD2 identical over 13 bases. The germline CDR1 and CDR2 sequences are LGHNA and YSLEER. Germline trimming cut 4 bases from V and 5 bases from J; bases unmatched to any gene: 12. CDR3 size: 18 residues. The CDR3, as DNA: TGCGCCAGCAGCCCGACCTATACGGGACTAGCGGGACGAGATACGCAGTATTTT. Translated: CASSPTYTGLAGRDTQYF.

The rearrangement joins TRBV7-9 to TRBJ2-1; 7 bases agree with TRBD1. Germline CDR1 is SEHNR and CDR2 is FQNEAQ (reference sequence). The CDR3 loop spans 15 amino acids. V lost 1 base to trimming and J lost 8 bases; unmatched junction nucleotides: 8. The CDR3 loop is CASSLVSGGGDEQFF. The CDR3 DNA is TGTGCCAGCAGCTTAGTGTCAGGGGGTGGTGATGAGCAGTTCTTC.

This sequence joins TRBV29-1 and TRBJ2-5; TRBD1 agrees at 8 bases. This CDR3 has 12 amino acids. CDR1 and CDR2 (germline): SQVTM, ANQGSEA. V lost 7 bases, J lost 5 bases, and 6 bases stayed unmatched. CDR3 DNA: TGCAGCGCGGACAGGGTCAGGGAGACCCAGTACTTC. Translation: CSADRVRETQYF.

The chain employs TRBV2 and TRBJ1-6; 7 nucleotides line up with TRBD1. This CDR3 is built from 13 residues. Trimming took 6 bases from V and 5 from J; bases not matched to a gene: 1. Germline values: CDR1 SNHLY, CDR2 FYNNEI. The CDR3 region has the DNA TGTGCCAGCAGCCAGGGGGATAATTCACCCCTCCACTTT. Encoded protein: CASSQGDNSPLHF.

This clone has only a few counts. The chain has TRBV6-4 and TRBJ2-2, with a possible D match to TRBD1 (5 bases). Trimming removed 4 bases at V and 3 bases at J, with 12 bases between. Germline-derived CDR1 and CDR2 are MRHNA and SNTAGT. The CDR3 extends over 15 amino acids. In nucleotides, the CDR3 is TGTGCCAGCAGTGTGGGGCCTGCTGACACCGGGGAGCTGTTTTTT. Translation: CASSVGPADTGELFF.